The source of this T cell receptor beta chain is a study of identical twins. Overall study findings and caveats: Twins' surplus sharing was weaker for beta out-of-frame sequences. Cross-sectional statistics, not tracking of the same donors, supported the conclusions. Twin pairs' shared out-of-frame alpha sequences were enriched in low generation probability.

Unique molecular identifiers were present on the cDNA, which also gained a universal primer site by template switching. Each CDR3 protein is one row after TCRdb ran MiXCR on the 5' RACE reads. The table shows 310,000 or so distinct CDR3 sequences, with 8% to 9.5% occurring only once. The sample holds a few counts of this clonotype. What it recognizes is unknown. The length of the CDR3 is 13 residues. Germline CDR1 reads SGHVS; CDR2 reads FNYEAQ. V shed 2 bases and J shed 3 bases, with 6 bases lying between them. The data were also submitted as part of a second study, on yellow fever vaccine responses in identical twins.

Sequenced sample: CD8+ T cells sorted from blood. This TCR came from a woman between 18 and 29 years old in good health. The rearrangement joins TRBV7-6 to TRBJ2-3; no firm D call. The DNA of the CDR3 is TGTGCCAGCAGCTTACTGGAGACAGATACGCAGTATTTT. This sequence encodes CASSLLETDTQYF.